These 5 T cell receptor beta chains were all obtained from the same sample, sequenced in a study of identical twins. TCRdb fed the 5' RACE reads into MiXCR, producing one record per CDR3 protein. Counted here are just over 500,000 distinct CDR3 sequences, approximately 22% occurring once; the ten biggest clones make up around 0.9%. These same data were also listed under a study on T cells expressing NK-cell markers.

Input material: CD4+ T cells sorted from blood. The receptors shown here come from a woman aged 18-35 years in good health.

This clonotype was observed a few times. This CDR3 is CASGGEGSWSNEQFF. For the CDR3, the DNA is TGTGCCAGTGGAGGAGAGGGTAGTTGGTCCAATGAGCAGTTCTTC. The V gene is TRBV12-3 or TRBV12-4, the J gene TRBJ2-1; the D gene is possibly TRBD2 (5 bases). Trimming pared 9 bases from V and 6 bases from J, leaving 21 bases between. CDR3 length: 15 residues.

The rearrangement links TRBV29-1 to TRBJ1-2; 7 bases are shared with TRBD1. Germline V gene sequence: CDR1 SQVTM, CDR2 ANQGSEA. CDR3 length: 15 residues. V dropped 3 bases and J dropped 4; count of bases not matched to a gene: 11. DNA of the CDR3: TGCAGCGTTGACGAAACCCTGACAGGGTTCTATGGCTACACCTTC. Translating it yields CSVDETLTGFYGYTF. Combining the CDR3 with reference TRBV29-1 and TRBJ1-2 gives the whole variable domain SAVISQKPSRDICQRGTSLTIQCQVDSQVTMMFWYRQQPGQSLTLIATANQGSEATYESGFVIDKFPISRPNLTFSTLTVSNMSPEDSSIYLCSVDETLTGFYGYTFGSGTRLTVV.

In this sample, this clonotype turned up many times. J is TRBJ2-5 and V is TRBV12-3 or TRBV12-4, with a weak D call TRBD1 (5 bases). The CDR3 covers 13 residues. The V end lost 3 bases, the J end lost 5 bases, and 10 bases lay between the germline ends. Here the CDR3 DNA reads TGTGCCAGCAGTTTGCAGGGATACGAGACCCAGTACTTC. Amino acid sequence: CASSLQGYETQYF.

This clonotype has more than one count but fewer than ten. The V call is TRBV20-1, the J call TRBJ2-5, with 9 positions matching TRBD2. This CDR3 is 13 amino acids long. The V gene end was trimmed by 6 bases and the J gene end by 3 bases; junction bases not matched to a gene: 5. The germline V gene encodes CDR1 DFQATT and CDR2 SNEGSKA (reference sequence). The CDR3 DNA reads TGCAGTGCGAGACGGACTAGCGAAGAGACCCAGTACTTC. Amino acid sequence: CSARRTSEETQYF.

V is TRBV20-1 and J is TRBJ2-1, with TRBD2 identical over 7 bases. The CDR3 consists of 13 residues. The V gene end was trimmed by 1 base and the J gene end by 8 bases; junction bases not matched to a gene: 5. Germline V CDR1 and CDR2: DFQATT, SNEGSKA (reference sequence). CDR3 coding DNA: TGCAGTGCTAGAGTGTATGGGAGGGATGAGCAGTTCTTC. It translates to CSARVYGRDEQFF.